The rows below give T cell receptor beta chains drawn from one sample of a study of blood T cell repertoires in COVID-19. Libraries were prepared by immunoSEQ multiplex PCR; TCRdb keeps only in-frame clonotypes and omits some of them. Among tens of thousands of clones listed, 80% to 90% were seen once. Sequencing used peripheral blood. The receptors originated from a woman between 55 and 75 years old with acute or convalescent COVID-19. CDR3s include the opening cysteine and the closing phenylalanine or tryptophan. Fields, in order: J gene, V gene, CDR3 protein.

TRBJ1-5	TRBV6-4	CASSDSIYPGNQPQHF
TRBJ2-2	TRBV11-2	CASSLTGGGTGELFF
TRBJ1-6	TRBV15	CATSRELNSPLHF
TRBJ2-5	TRBV5-1	CASRLGGVAQETQYF
TRBJ1-4	TRBV11-1	CASSAFGTIEEKLFF
TRBJ1-3	TRBV19	CASSSTGTGNTIYF
TRBJ2-2	TRBV18	CASSPDSNTGELFF
TRBJ1-6	TRBV5-5	CASSPRGSSYNSPLHF
TRBJ1-2	TRBV4-2	CASSQAGGRGDYGYTF
TRBJ1-3	TRBV19	CASHSGAGNTIYF
TRBJ2-1	TRBV10-2	CASSAGQGYYNEQFF
TRBJ1-2	TRBV4-1	CASSLRDRGFSLDYGYTF
TRBJ1-2	TRBV7-8	CASSPTDRAYGYTF
TRBJ2-1	TRBV7-2	CASSLTSGNYGQFF
TRBJ1-2	TRBV19	CASSIPTGRNGYTF
TRBJ1-4	TRBV7-8	CASSRRQGQTNEKLFF
TRBJ1-1	TRBV28	CASRITDRDGTEAFF
TRBJ1-5	TRBV21-1	CATIEDRNYQPQHF
TRBJ1-1	TRBV2	CASSEWQGEAFF
TRBJ2-5	TRBV2	CASESGLGLAGGETQYF
TRBJ1-2	TRBV11-2	CASSLDAGTGTYGYTF
TRBJ2-2	TRBV11-2	CASSSGTNKETGELFF
TRBJ1-5	TRBV30	CAWSVRSNQPQHF
TRBJ2-7	TRBV6-5	CASSYSGLPYEQYF
TRBJ1-1	TRBV29-1	CSVRGWYTEAFF
TRBJ1-1	TRBV9	CASSAQVLNTEAFF
TRBJ2-5	TRBV11-1	CASGQDMKETQYF
TRBJ2-7	TRBV5-8	CASSRDRGGYEQYF
TRBJ2-1	TRBV18	CASSPLGDFYNEQFF
TRBJ1-5	TRBV6-5	CASSWDSSNQPQHF
TRBJ1-1	TRBV6-5	CASPTGNTEAFF
TRBJ2-7	TRBV7-9	CASSLGGTSGTHEQYF
TRBJ1-4	TRBV27	CASSPDRHEKLFF
TRBJ2-3	TRBV5-1	CASSLEPAGGTDTQYF
TRBJ1-3	TRBV25-1	CASGMTGVGNTIYF
TRBJ1-1	TRBV3-1/TRBV3-2	CASSHFPGVKNTEAFF
TRBJ2-7	TRBV29-1	CSVGTVGRSYEQYF
TRBJ2-3	TRBV29-1	CSVKQGTDTQYF
TRBJ2-5	TRBV5-4	CASSSASGYFQETQYF
TRBJ2-7	TRBV10-2	CASSEDYTYEQYF
TRBJ1-3	TRBV6-5	CASMRTAGNTIYF
TRBJ1-6	TRBV18	CASSLQDTSPLHF
TRBJ2-2	TRBV14	CASRRTGLTGELFF
TRBJ1-2	TRBV6-5	CASSYSGGSGNYGYTF
TRBJ1-1	TRBV3-1/TRBV3-2	CASSQVQGNTEAFF
TRBJ1-3	TRBV6-5	CASRAHGSGNTIYF